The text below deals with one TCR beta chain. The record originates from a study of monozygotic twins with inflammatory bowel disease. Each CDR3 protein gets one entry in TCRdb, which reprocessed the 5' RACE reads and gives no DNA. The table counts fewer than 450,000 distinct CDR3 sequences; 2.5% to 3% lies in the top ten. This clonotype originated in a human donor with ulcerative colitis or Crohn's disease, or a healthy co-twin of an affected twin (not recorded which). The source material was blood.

CDR3: CSARGGTYNEQFF. This chain connects TRBV20-1 to TRBJ2-1; no DNA is available, so the TRBD1 call from TCRdb remains unchecked. The CDR3 spans 13 residues. Germline lookup yields CDR1 DFQATT and CDR2 SNEGSKA (reference sequence).